These T cell receptor beta chains were read from a single sample in a study of tumor-infiltrating lymphocytes in primary liver carcinoma. Each CDR3 protein is one row after TCRdb ran MiXCR on the multiplex PCR reads. The table shows approximately 310,000 distinct CDR3 sequences, with 65% occurring only once. Specimen: peripheral blood. The receptors stem from a man aged 35 to 55 with primary liver carcinoma and hepatitis B virus infection. The CDR3 runs from the conserved cysteine through the conserved F or W. D genes are given only for firm matches. Clone size is not always given. Where it is, it says once, few, many or a class for expanded clones.

cdr3_nt	cdr3_aa	clone_size	d_call	v_call	j_call
TGCGCCAGCAGCTTACAACGGGGGTCCGAGCAGTACTTC	CASSLQRGSEQYF	once	NA	TRBV5-1	TRBJ2-7
TGCGCCAGCAGCTTGGGCGGGTATTACAATGAGCAGTTCTTC	CASSLGGYYNEQFF	NA	NA	TRBV5-1	TRBJ2-1
TGTGCCAGCAGTCCGGCCGGGACAGGGTTGGCGTACAATGAGCAGTTCTTC	CASSPAGTGLAYNEQFF	few	TRBD1	TRBV28	TRBJ2-1
TGTGCCAGCAGCCTAGCGACACTAGCGGAGAACACAGATACGCAGTATTTT	CASSLATLAENTDTQYF	NA	TRBD2	TRBV11-1	TRBJ2-3
TGCAGCGTGGGGGACAGGGAGAACACCGGGGAGCTGTTTTTT	CSVGDRENTGELFF	many	TRBD1	TRBV29-1	TRBJ2-2
TGTGCCAGCAGCTTGTCCCTCGCTGGGGCCAACGTCCTGACTTTC	CASSLSLAGANVLTF	NA	NA	TRBV5-4	TRBJ2-6
TGTGCCAGCAGCCCAACTCCTTCCGGGCTCCACACAGATACGCAGTATTTT	CASSPTPSGLHTDTQYF	NA	NA	TRBV7-3	TRBJ2-3
TGTGCCAGCAGTGAAGGATACGGTAAGGCCCAGAAGGTCACAGATACGCAGTATTTT	CASSEGYGKAQKVTDTQYF	many	NA	TRBV6-1	TRBJ2-3
TGTGCCAGCAGCCCAGGACAGTGGGCAACGGACATTCAGTACTTC	CASSPGQWATDIQYF	NA	NA	TRBV11-1	TRBJ2-4
TGTGCCAGCAGCGCCGGGACCGCGAACGCCCGGGAGCTGTTTTTT	CASSAGTANARELFF	NA	NA	TRBV9	TRBJ2-2
TGTGCCAGCAGTTACCCCGGGACGGGAGTTGGCTATGGCTACACCTTC	CASSYPGTGVGYGYTF	many	NA	TRBV6-2/TRBV6-3	TRBJ1-2
TGTGCCAGCAGTGAAGGACCCGCAGGGGGTGAGCAGTTCTTC	CASSEGPAGGEQFF	many	TRBD1	TRBV6-1	TRBJ2-1
TGTGCCAGCAGTCGGACTAGCCAGGGAGATACGCAGTATTTT	CASSRTSQGDTQYF	many	TRBD2	TRBV6-6	TRBJ2-3
TGTGCCAGCAGGGACAGCGCTTCTACGGGCTACACCTTC	CASRDSASTGYTF	NA	NA	TRBV2	TRBJ1-2
TGCAGCGTGACCGGGACAGCTAATGGCTACACCTTC	CSVTGTANGYTF	many	TRBD1	TRBV29-1	TRBJ1-2
TGTGTCAGCAGCTTAGGACGGATAGATCAGTACTTC	CVSSLGRIDQYF	NA	NA	TRBV7-9	TRBJ2-7
TGTGCCAGCAGTTACAACACAGGGCGGGGGACCCAGTACTTC	CASSYNTGRGTQYF	many	NA	TRBV6-2/TRBV6-3	TRBJ2-5
TGCGCCAGCAGCCAAGACCGACTAGCGGGAGAAACCGGGGAGCTGTTTTTT	CASSQDRLAGETGELFF	NA	TRBD2	TRBV4-1	TRBJ2-2
TGCAGTGCCTCCGGAGACACCGGGGAGACCCAGTACTTC	CSASGDTGETQYF	NA	NA	TRBV20-1	TRBJ2-5
TGTGCCAGCGGGGGGGTGGAATACAATGAGCAGTTCTTC	CASGGVEYNEQFF	NA	TRBD2	TRBV6-6	TRBJ2-1
TGCACCAGCAGCCAAGAGGCTAAAGCAGCGGGATATGAGCAGTTCTTC	CTSSQEAKAAGYEQFF	NA	NA	TRBV1	TRBJ2-1
TGTGCCAGCAGGCTACTAGGGTTCTCATACAATGAGCAGTTCTTC	CASRLLGFSYNEQFF	NA	NA	TRBV6-2/TRBV6-3	TRBJ2-1
TGTGCCATCAGTTCCACTAGCGGGAGGGAGGGGGAGCAGTACTTC	CAISSTSGREGEQYF	NA	TRBD2	TRBV10-3	TRBJ2-7
TGTGCCAGCAGGGGTAGGAGGTCCTTCCACGGGGAGCTGTTTTTT	CASRGRRSFHGELFF	NA	NA	TRBV11-2	TRBJ2-2